The 6 T cell receptor beta chains below come from one sample, sequenced in a study of T cell responses to AZD1222 COVID-19 vaccine. Only in-frame clones appear in the TCRdb table, and some are missing; sequencing was by immunoSEQ multiplex PCR. The table records around 130,000 clones, about 91% of them present only once. Sequencing was performed on peripheral blood, taken on day 0 of AZD1222 vaccination. The origin of the receptors is an adult in good health.

The chain employs TRBV6-5 and TRBJ1-4, with D unclear. CDR1 is MNHEY and CDR2 is SVGAGI in the germline V gene. The CDR3 consists of 15 residues. V lost 5 bases and J 4 bases, leaving 14 bases between the germline ends. CDR3 bases: TGTGCCAGCAGTCCATATTCCGACGGTAATGAAAAACTGTTTTTT. It yields the protein CASSPYSDGNEKLFF.

The chain combines TRBV2 with TRBJ1-2; tentatively, D is TRBD1 (5 bases). The V gene's germline CDR1 is SNHLY and CDR2 FYNNEI. The CDR3 is made up of 11 amino acids. V dropped 4 bases and J dropped 8 bases, with 8 bases sitting between them. In nucleotides, the CDR3 is TGTGCCAGCAGTGGAGGGGACGGCTACACCTTC. Its protein is CASSGGDGYTF.

In this sample, this clone turned up once. The chain links TRBV19 to TRBJ1-5; D may be TRBD1 (6 bases). The V and J ends lost 7 bases and 3 bases respectively, with 13 bases between them. In germline, CDR1 is LNHDA, CDR2 SQIVND (reference sequence). There are 14 residues in the CDR3. The CDR3 reads CASKGGRDNQPQHF. The CDR3 DNA reads TGTGCCAGTAAAGGGGGGAGGGACAATCAGCCCCAGCATTTT.

V is TRBV2 and J is TRBJ2-1; TRBD1 matches at 7 bases. V lost 8 bases and J lost 3; bases outside the gene matches: 10. Germline V gene data show CDR1 as SNHLY and CDR2 as FYNNEI. This CDR3 is 15 amino acids long. The CDR3 loop reads CASSFIGTVYNEQFF. CDR3 nucleotides: TGTGCCAGCTCCTTCATTGGGACAGTCTACAATGAGCAGTTCTTC.

The CDR3 sequence: CASSPTPGQATVEGYTF. The CDR3 nucleotides read TGCGCCAGCAGCCCTACGCCGGGACAGGCAACTGTCGAGGGCTACACCTTC. V is TRBV5-1 and J is TRBJ1-2; 8 bases are shared with TRBD1. CDR3 length: 17 amino acids. Germline values: CDR1 SGHRS, CDR2 YFSETQ. The trim removed 4 bases at V and 8 bases at J, leaving 19 bases unmatched.

This sequence joins TRBV28 and TRBJ1-6; D ambiguous. Trimming took 6 bases from V and 3 from J, leaving 12 bases between them. The CDR3 contains 15 residues. Per the germline V gene, CDR1 is MDHEN and CDR2 is SYDVKM. Here the CDR3 DNA reads TGTGCCAGCAGGATCAGGCACCTCTATAATTCACCCCTCCACTTT. Translated: CASRIRHLYNSPLHF.